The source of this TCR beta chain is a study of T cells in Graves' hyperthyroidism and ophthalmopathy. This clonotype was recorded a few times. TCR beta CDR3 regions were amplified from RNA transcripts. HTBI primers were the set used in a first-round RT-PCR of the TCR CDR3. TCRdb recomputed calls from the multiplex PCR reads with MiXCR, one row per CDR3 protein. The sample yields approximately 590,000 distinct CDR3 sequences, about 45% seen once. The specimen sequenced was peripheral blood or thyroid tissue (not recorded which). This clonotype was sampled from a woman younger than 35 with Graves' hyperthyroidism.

CDR3 loop: CASSHWRDQETQYF. The DNA of the CDR3 is TGTGCCAGCAGCCATTGGCGGGACCAAGAGACCCAGTACTTC. The chain recombines TRBV7-6 with TRBJ2-5; D perhaps matches TRBD2 (5 bases). The V end was cut by 5 bases, the J end by 0 bases, with 10 bases between. This CDR3 is built from 14 residues. Germline V gene sequence: CDR1 SGHVS, CDR2 FNYEAQ.